The 16 T cell receptor beta chains below all came from one sample that was sequenced in a study of cytomegalovirus exposure and HLA in healthy donors. 60 Vbeta and 13 Jbeta primers were used in PCR. Produced via immunoSEQ multiplex PCR; TCRdb's table is partial and in-frame only. The profile shows some 170,000 clones, 75% to 90% of them singletons. Sequenced sample: PBMCs. Receptors originate from a man aged 25 to 40 in good health and CMV-seronegative.

This clone was seen a few times. The gene calls are TRBV6-5 and TRBJ1-1, with 9 bases lining up with TRBD1. The CDR3 length is 14 residues. Per the germline V gene, CDR1 is MNHEY and CDR2 is SVGAGI. V shed 4 bases, J shed 7 bases, and the junction held 7 bases outside the gene matches. CDR3 coding DNA: TGTGCCAGCAGTTCCTCGGACAGGGGAATTGAAGCTTTCTTT. Its protein product is CASSSSDRGIEAFF.

J is TRBJ2-1 and V is TRBV30; 7 bases are shared with TRBD1. V gave up 5 bases and J gave up 4 bases; unmatched junction bases: 2. This CDR3 has 12 residues. The germline V gene has CDR1 GTSNPN and CDR2 SVGIG (reference sequence). The CDR3 DNA reads TGTGCCTGGGGGGGACAGTACAATGAGCAGTTCTTC. It translates to CAWGGQYNEQFF.

The chain links TRBV28 to TRBJ1-5; 9 bases fit TRBD1. The length of the CDR3 is 15 residues. V was pared by 2 bases and J by 6 bases, with 5 bases of the junction left unmatched. From germline, CDR1 is MDHEN and CDR2 SYDVKM. The CDR3 here is CASSLQQGASQPQHF. In DNA form, the CDR3 reads TGTGCCAGCAGTTTACAACAGGGGGCTAGTCAGCCCCAGCATTTT. Full variable domain (remainder filled in from reference TRBV28 and TRBJ1-5): DVKVTQSSRYLVKRTGEKVFLECVQDMDHENMFWYRQDPGLGLRLIYFSYDVKMKEKGDIPEGYSVSREKKERFSLILESASTNQTSMYLCASSLQQGASQPQHFGDGTRLSIL.

V usage is TRBV5-1 and J usage is TRBJ1-2; 7 bases line up with TRBD1. The CDR3 length is 16 residues. After removal of 0 bases from V and 1 base from J, the junction contained 6 bases not matched to a gene. From germline, CDR1 is SGHRS and CDR2 YFSETQ. The DNA of the CDR3 is TGCGCCAGCAGCTTGGGACAGGGAGAGGGTAACTATGGCTACACCTTC. It is translated as CASSLGQGEGNYGYTF. Based on the CDR3 plus reference TRBV5-1 and TRBJ1-2, the full variable domain is KAGVTQTPRYLIKTRGQQVTLSCSPISGHRSVSWYQQTPGQGLQFLFEYFSETQRNKGNFPGRFSGRQFSNSRSEMNVSTLELGDSALYLCASSLGQGEGNYGYTFGSGTRLTVV.

The chain recombines TRBV30 with TRBJ2-5, with 7 bases lining up with TRBD2. V gave up 4 bases and J gave up 0 bases; unmatched junction bases: 8. The V gene's germline CDR1 is GTSNPN and CDR2 SVGIG (reference sequence). The CDR3 spans 15 residues. CDR3 sequence (DNA): TGTGCCTGGAAGCCCGGGACTACCTACCAAGAGACCCAGTACTTC. Its translation: CAWKPGTTYQETQYF.

The gene calls are TRBV5-6 and TRBJ2-3; D is perhaps TRBD1 (5 bases). V was pared by 2 bases and J by 1 base, with 11 bases between. The germline V gene has CDR1 SGHDT and CDR2 YYEEEE. The CDR3 is 15 amino acids. CDR3 nucleotides: TGTGCCAGCAGCTTAACAGGATATCGCACAGATACGCAGTATTTT. Residues: CASSLTGYRTDTQYF.

V and J are TRBV10-3 and TRBJ1-5, with a possible D match to TRBD1 (5 bases). CDR3 length: 14 amino acids. CDR1 is ENHRY, CDR2 SYGVKD, per germline. V was pared by 9 bases and J by 0 bases, with 12 bases between. The CDR3 DNA is TGTGCCATTTCAGGGCTTAATAGCAATCAGCCCCAGCATTTT. This sequence encodes CAISGLNSNQPQHF.

V usage is TRBV5-1 and J usage is TRBJ2-7; 8 nucleotides agree with TRBD1. The length of the CDR3 is 11 residues. V gave up 5 bases and J gave up 6 bases; unmatched junction bases: 1. In germline, CDR1 is SGHRS, CDR2 YFSETQ. CDR3 amino acids: CASRTGVEQYF. Here the CDR3 DNA reads TGCGCCAGCAGGACAGGGGTCGAGCAGTACTTC.

The chain is built from TRBV9 and TRBJ2-7, with TRBD2 matching 13 bases. The CDR3 consists of 17 residues. The V segment lost 4 bases and the J segment 3 bases; nucleotides outside the gene matches: 10. Germline CDR1 is SGDLS and CDR2 is YYNGEE. CDR3 in amino acids: CASSPRTGTSGDYEQYF. The CDR3 nucleotides are TGTGCCAGCAGCCCCAGAACCGGGACTAGCGGGGACTACGAGCAGTACTTC.

CDR3 sequence: CASGRGDEKLFF. The CDR3 DNA sequence: TGTGCCAGCGGCAGGGGGGATGAAAAACTGTTTTTT. V is TRBV28 and J is TRBJ1-4; 7 bases align to TRBD1. After removal of 8 bases from V and 6 bases from J, the junction contained 3 bases not matched to a gene. This CDR3 has 12 amino acids. The germline V gene encodes CDR1 MDHEN and CDR2 SYDVKM.

This sequence joins TRBV7-8 and TRBJ1-5; possibly TRBD1 for D (5 bases). V was trimmed by 6 bases and J by 1 base, leaving 13 bases between them. Germline V CDR1 and CDR2: SGHVS, FQNEAQ. The CDR3 covers 15 residues. The CDR3 spells CASRPGTKSNQPQHF. CDR3 sequence (DNA): TGTGCCAGCAGGCCCGGGACTAAAAGCAATCAGCCCCAGCATTTT.

V is TRBV6-5 and J is TRBJ2-1; 7 bases are a match to TRBD1. The CDR3 length is 12 residues. Germline V lookup: CDR1 MNHEY, CDR2 SVGAGI. Germline trimming cut 5 bases from V and 15 bases from J; bases unmatched to any gene: 10. The CDR3 protein is CASSARQGRRFF. CDR3 nucleotide sequence: TGTGCCAGCAGTGCACGACAGGGTAGAAGGTTCTTC.

The rearrangement links TRBV6-5 to TRBJ1-1, with a tentative D call TRBD1 (6 bases). The germline V and J ends were trimmed by 5 bases and 3 bases, with 16 bases remaining between them. Germline V gene lookup returns CDR1 MNHEY and CDR2 SVGAGI. CDR3 length equals 15 residues. In DNA, the CDR3 is TGTGCCAGCAGTCACCCGGACAGATATTACACTGAAGCTTTCTTT. It yields the protein CASSHPDRYYTEAFF.

The chain couples TRBV11-1 to TRBJ2-3; tentative D call: TRBD2 (6 bases). V was shortened by 3 bases and J by 4 bases, with 8 bases between the two germline ends. The CDR3 covers 13 residues. Germline V CDR1 and CDR2: SGHAT, FQDESV (reference sequence). The CDR3 DNA follows: TGTGCCAGCAGCTTGGGACTCTCAGATACGCAGTATTTT. As protein: CASSLGLSDTQYF.

The rearrangement uses TRBV30 and TRBJ2-3; TRBD2 matches 10 bases. Looked up from germline, CDR1 is GTSNPN and CDR2 is SVGIG (reference sequence). This CDR3 comprises 14 residues. The V gene end was trimmed by 3 bases and the J gene end by 4 bases; junction bases not matched to a gene: 4. CDR3 nucleotides: TGTGCCTGGAGCATAGCGGGGGGAGCAGATACGCAGTATTTT. It translates to CAWSIAGGADTQYF.

The rearrangement joins TRBV5-4 to TRBJ2-3; the match to TRBD2 covers 7 bases. From germline, CDR1 is SGHNT and CDR2 YYREEE (reference sequence). This CDR3 has 15 amino acids. The V gene end was trimmed by 0 bases and the J gene end by 0 bases; junction bases not matched to a gene: 1. The CDR3 region is CASSLDGRSTDTQYF. The DNA of the CDR3 is TGTGCCAGCAGCTTGGACGGGAGGAGCACAGATACGCAGTATTTT.